This entry describes one TCR beta chain. Treatment noted: oral pan-JAK inhibitor, 5-10 mg twice daily. Once RNA had been extracted, it was reverse transcribed into cDNA to act as the sequencing template. Profiled with immunoSEQ multiplex PCR; TCRdb holds only in-frame clones, not every one. This table holds roughly 180,000 clones, around 51% found once. The record originates from a study of CD8+ T cells in alopecia areata. Whole-study context: The drug, oral tofacitinib, was given to treated patients at 5 to 10 mg twice daily.

Trimming left V 7 bases short and J 5 bases short, with 18 bases between. There are 15 residues in the CDR3. Per germline, CDR1 MNHNY and CDR2 SVGAGI (reference sequence). Source: CD8+ T cells sorted from blood, taken at approximately week 51, from a patient treated with tofacitinib. The V call is TRBV6-6, the J call TRBJ2-1, with a possible D match to TRBD1 (8 bases). The TCR comes from a human donor with alopecia areata. Here the CDR3 reads CASTNGGTGHNEQFF. CDR3 sequence (DNA): TGTGCCAGCACCAACGGGGGGACAGGTCACAATGAGCAGTTCTTC.